The clone carrying this T cell receptor (beta chain) was seen a handful of times. Its target is unknown. The ends were cut back, 0 bases at V and 4 bases at J, with 12 bases in the middle. The germline gives CDR1 MGHRA, CDR2 YSYEKL. This CDR3 is built from 15 residues. Researchers ran the PCR with 60 Vbeta and 13 Jbeta primers. Sequencing used immunoSEQ multiplex PCR; TCRdb keeps in-frame clones, though not all of them. The sample holds more than 90,000 clones, 55% to 70% seen once. The record originates from a study of cytomegalovirus exposure and HLA in healthy donors. Study-level findings and limits: Researchers counted roughly 150 TCR beta chains as cytomegalovirus-associated.

The TCR sequence derives from a woman between 25 and 40 years old in good health and CMV-seronegative. This chain connects TRBV4-1 to TRBJ1-2; D gene unclear. Sample: PBMCs. The CDR3 loop reads CASSQDREQRYGYTF. DNA of the CDR3: TGCGCCAGCAGCCAAGATCGGGAACAACGCTATGGCTACACCTTC.